This TCR beta chain was found in a study of T cell responses to AZD1222 COVID-19 vaccine. General study results and limits: Among those given AZD1222, only five or six were seropositive at baseline. Vaccination with two AZD1222 doses was followed by a rise in Spike-specific TCR breadth and depth.

CDR1 and CDR2 (germline): SQVTM, ANQGSEA. The CDR3 runs to 13 residues. Between the trimmed V and J ends, which lost 7 bases and 1 base, there was a span of 13 bases. The method was immunoSEQ multiplex PCR; TCRdb's version includes in-frame clones alone and lacks a portion of them. Found here are tens of thousands of clones, approximately 89% of them singletons; the top ten hold approximately 5%. Notes on this clone: Its antigen is not identified.

The TCR originated in an adult who received the AZD1222 COVID-19 vaccine. V and J are TRBV29-1 and TRBJ1-1, with D possibly matching TRBD1 (5 bases). Sequencing used peripheral blood, obtained 28 days after the second AZD1222 dose. CDR3 sequence (DNA): TGCAGCGCACGGAACCAGGGGAACACTGAAGCTTTCTTT. Amino acids: CSARNQGNTEAFF.